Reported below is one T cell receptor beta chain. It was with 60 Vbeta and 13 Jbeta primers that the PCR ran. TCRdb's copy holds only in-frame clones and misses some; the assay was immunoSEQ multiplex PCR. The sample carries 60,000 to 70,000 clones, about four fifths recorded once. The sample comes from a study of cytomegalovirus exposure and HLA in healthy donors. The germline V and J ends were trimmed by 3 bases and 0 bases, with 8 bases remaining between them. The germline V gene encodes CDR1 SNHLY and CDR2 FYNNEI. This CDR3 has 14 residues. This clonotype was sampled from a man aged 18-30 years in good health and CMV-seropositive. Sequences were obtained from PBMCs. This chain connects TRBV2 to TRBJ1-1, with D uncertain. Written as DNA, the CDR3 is TGTGCCAGCAGTGAGGAGCCGATGAACACTGAAGCTTTCTTT. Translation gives CASSEEPMNTEAFF.